These T cell receptor beta chains were read from a single sample in a study of T cells in Graves' hyperthyroidism and ophthalmopathy. TCRdb independently ran MiXCR on the multiplex PCR reads; one entry per CDR3 protein. The data show about half a million distinct CDR3 sequences, roughly 22% seen once. Input material: blood. These receptors came from a woman aged 65 to 85 with Graves' ophthalmopathy. Both conserved end residues are part of each CDR3. D genes are given only for firm matches. Rows give clone size only sometimes, using once, few, many, or a class for an expanded clone.

>NA|TRBV18|TRBJ1-3|NA
TGTGCCAGCTCACCCACACCCCAGAGAAACACCATATATTTT
CASSPTPQRNTIYF
>NA|TRBV3-1|TRBJ2-7|many
TGTGCCAGCAGCCTCGGGACGGACTACGAGCAGTACTTC
CASSLGTDYEQYF
>TRBD2|TRBV15|TRBJ2-7|few
TGTGCCACCAGCAGACCCACTAGCGGGAGGGCCCGGCAGTACTTC
CATSRPTSGRARQYF
>NA|TRBV3-1|TRBJ2-1|many
TGTGCCAGCACCCTCCGGGACGGTTACAATGAGCAGTTCTTC
CASTLRDGYNEQFF
>TRBD1|TRBV7-2|TRBJ2-4|NA
TGTGCCAGCAGCCCAAGGACAGGGATTAACATTCAGTACTTC
CASSPRTGINIQYF
>NA|TRBV30|TRBJ2-2|few
TGTGCCTGGAGTGGGACGGTACTGGGGGAGCTGTTTTTT
CAWSGTVLGELFF
>NA|TRBV19|TRBJ1-5|few
TGTGCCAGTAGATCCTCCGGTTTGTATCAGCCCCAGCATTTT
CASRSSGLYQPQHF
>NA|TRBV24-1|TRBJ2-1|NA
TGTGCCACCAGTGATTCGGGGTTCTACAATGAGCAGTTCTTC
CATSDSGFYNEQFF
>TRBD2|TRBV24-1|TRBJ2-5|NA
TGTGCCACCAGTGACCCTGAGGGACTAGCGGGAGTCGAGACCCAGTACTTC
CATSDPEGLAGVETQYF
>NA|TRBV30|TRBJ2-3|NA
TGTGCCAGGAGTGTAAGTCTATTCACAGATACGCAGTATTTT
CARSVSLFTDTQYF
>NA|TRBV29-1|TRBJ2-3|few
TGCAGCGTTGCGGCGTCCCCCCTGGGTACGCAGTATTTT
CSVAASPLGTQYF
>NA|TRBV7-2|TRBJ1-2|NA
TGTGCCAGCAGCTTGGGGGGGGGGGTCCCCACCTTC
CASSLGGGVPTF
>NA|TRBV13|TRBJ2-1|NA
TGTGCCAGCAGCCGGGGAAATAGCGGATACTACAATGAGCAGTTCTTC
CASSRGNSGYYNEQFF
>NA|TRBV3-1|TRBJ2-3|NA
TGTGCCAGCAGCCAAGGGCTGAGCACAGATACGCAGTATTTT
CASSQGLSTDTQYF
>TRBD1|TRBV3-1|TRBJ1-2|few
TGTGCCAGCAGCCCAGGCAGGGGGCATTATGGCTACACCTTC
CASSPGRGHYGYTF
>NA|TRBV5-1|TRBJ2-1|few
TGCGCCAGCAGCCCTGGCTGGCTACGGACCAGCTCCTACAATGAGCAGTTCTTC
CASSPGWLRTSSYNEQFF
>NA|TRBV20-1|TRBJ2-7|many
TGCAGTGCTAGAGTCTCTGATACGGGTAGCTCCTACGAGCAGTACTTC
CSARVSDTGSSYEQYF
>NA|TRBV6-1|TRBJ2-4|few
TGTGCCAGCAGTGAACAGGGTAGGATCGGCAAAAACATTCAGTACTTC
CASSEQGRIGKNIQYF
>NA|TRBV18|TRBJ1-1|NA
TGTGCCAGCTCACCATCACAGGGAGTAGCTTTCTTT
CASSPSQGVAFF
>NA|TRBV25-1|TRBJ2-7|few
TGTGCCAGCAGTGAACCCCTTCTAACTCTGATTGGGGGCGAGCAGTACTTC
CASSEPLLTLIGGEQYF
>NA|TRBV20-1|TRBJ2-3|few
TGCAGTGCCGACCACGGGGCTTTTAGCACAGATACGCAGTATTTT
CSADHGAFSTDTQYF
>TRBD2|TRBV20-1|TRBJ2-7|NA
TGCAGTGCTCCGAATTCCGGGACTAGAAACTACGAGCAGTACTTC
CSAPNSGTRNYEQYF
>NA|TRBV29-1|TRBJ2-5|few
TGCAGTAGCAGGCAGCAAGAGACCCAGTACTTC
CSSRQQETQYF
>NA|TRBV5-1|TRBJ2-5|NA
TGCGCCAGCAGCTTGGCCATGGGGGGAAGGGAGACCCAGTACTTC
CASSLAMGGRETQYF
>NA|TRBV7-9|TRBJ2-3|many
TGTGCCAGCAGCGCAATAGGAGATACGCAGTATTTT
CASSAIGDTQYF
>NA|TRBV7-2|TRBJ1-2|few
TGTGCCAGCAGCTTAGATCGGGGGAACGGCTATGGCTACACCTTC
CASSLDRGNGYGYTF
>NA|TRBV5-1|TRBJ2-4|NA
TGCGCCAGCAGCTTCACACAGGGACCCCCCTTAAACATTCAGTACTTC
CASSFTQGPPLNIQYF
>TRBD2|TRBV6-2/TRBV6-3|TRBJ2-5|many
TGTGCCAGCAGTTTCTCTAGCGGGGGACAAGAGACCCAGTACTTC
CASSFSSGGQETQYF
>NA|TRBV6-1|TRBJ1-2|NA
TGTGCCAGCAGCATAACAGGGCGGGGCTATGGCTACACCTTC
CASSITGRGYGYTF
>TRBD1|TRBV30|TRBJ2-3|few
TGTGCCTGGAGTGCGGACAGGGGATGGACAGATACGCAGTATTTT
CAWSADRGWTDTQYF
>TRBD1|TRBV7-9|TRBJ1-2|NA
TGTGCCAGCAGCTTTGTGACACAGGGGTTGTATGGCTACACCTTC
CASSFVTQGLYGYTF
>TRBD1|TRBV6-2/TRBV6-3|TRBJ1-2|few
TGTGCCGGCGGGACAGACTATGGCTACACCTTC
CAGGTDYGYTF
>NA|TRBV2|TRBJ1-3|many
TGTGCCAGCGGGGTCGGCTCTGGAAACACCATATATTTT
CASGVGSGNTIYF
>NA|TRBV7-3|TRBJ1-4|NA
TGTGCCAGCAGCGTTACAGAGACAACTAATGAAAAACTGTTTTTT
CASSVTETTNEKLFF
>NA|TRBV6-1|TRBJ2-1|NA
TGTGCCAGCAGCCTCACCTCCCGGGGGAATGAGCAGTTCTTC
CASSLTSRGNEQFF
>NA|TRBV7-9|TRBJ2-1|NA
TGTGCCAGCAGCTTAATCCAGGGTAGCTACAATGAGCAGTTCTTC
CASSLIQGSYNEQFF
>NA|TRBV5-1|TRBJ2-1|NA
TGCGCCAGCAGCACGCCCGGAGGTAATGAGCAGTTCTTC
CASSTPGGNEQFF
>NA|TRBV11-2|TRBJ2-2|many
TGTGCCAGCAGGGAGGGCGCGATGAACACCGGGGAGCTGTTTTTT
CASREGAMNTGELFF
>TRBD2|TRBV12-3/TRBV12-4|TRBJ2-1|few
TGTGCCAGCAGCCACGAGGCGGGGGGCGCCTACAATGAGCAGTTCTTC
CASSHEAGGAYNEQFF
>NA|TRBV12-3/TRBV12-4|TRBJ2-7|NA
TGTGCCAGCAGTTTAGTTTACCGGGCCCGCATATACGAGCAGTACTTC
CASSLVYRARIYEQYF
>NA|TRBV20-1|TRBJ2-2|NA
TGCAGTGCAAGGACGTCGAACACCGGGGAGCTGTTTTTT
CSARTSNTGELFF
>TRBD2|TRBV7-3|TRBJ2-5|NA
TGTGCCAGCAGCCCACTAGCGGGAGGGGCTGTAGAGACCCAGTACTTC
CASSPLAGGAVETQYF
>NA|TRBV4-1|TRBJ1-1|NA
TGCGCCAGCAGCCAAGCCACCGTAGAGACTGAAGCTTTCTTT
CASSQATVETEAFF
>TRBD2|TRBV4-1|TRBJ2-3|NA
TGCGCCAGCAGCCTTACTAGCGGGAGGGCCAAGTCGACAGATACGCAGTATTTT
CASSLTSGRAKSTDTQYF
>NA|TRBV9|TRBJ2-5|NA
TGTGCCAGCAGCGTAGGGAACAAAGAGACCCAGTACTTC
CASSVGNKETQYF
>NA|TRBV10-1|TRBJ2-6|NA
TGCGCCACTCGAATCAACGGGGTACGTGGGGCCAACGTCCTGACTTTC
CATRINGVRGANVLTF
>NA|TRBV28|TRBJ1-1|many
TGTGCCAGCCTCTTTTACACTGAAGCTTTCTTT
CASLFYTEAFF
>NA|TRBV20-1|TRBJ2-3|few
TGCAGTGCTAGACGAGCCACAGATACGCAGTATTTT
CSARRATDTQYF
>TRBD1|TRBV6-1|TRBJ2-3|NA
TGTGCCAGCAGGGGAACAGGGGAGAGCGGTACGCAGTATTTT
CASRGTGESGTQYF
>TRBD2|TRBV29-1|TRBJ2-2|NA
TGCAGCGGTACTAGCGGGAGAAACACCGGGGAGCTGTTTTTT
CSGTSGRNTGELFF
>TRBD2|TRBV6-1|TRBJ2-7|many
TGTGCCAGCTTCCCCGCCGGGGGGTACGAGCAGTACTTC
CASFPAGGYEQYF
>TRBD1|TRBV6-9|TRBJ1-5|NA
TGTGCCAGCAGTTCCTCAGGGGGCCCCTGGCCCCAGCATTTT
CASSSSGGPWPQHF
>TRBD1|TRBV6-5|TRBJ1-2|NA
TGTGCCAGCAGTTATCCGGCCTCGACAGGGTACTATGGCTACACCTTC
CASSYPASTGYYGYTF
>NA|TRBV18|TRBJ2-2|NA
TGTGCCAGCTCACGAGCGGGTGGCACCGGGGAGCTGTTTTTT
CASSRAGGTGELFF
>TRBD2|TRBV5-1|TRBJ2-1|NA
TGCGCCAGCAGCTTGGCCGCAGTCGGGACTAGCACCTTCAATGAGCAGTTCTTC
CASSLAAVGTSTFNEQFF
>NA|TRBV6-1|TRBJ1-6|few
TGTGCCAGCAGTCCCGGGACGGCTCGTAATTCACCCCTCCACTTT
CASSPGTARNSPLHF
>NA|TRBV7-3|TRBJ2-2|NA
TGTGCCAGCAGCTTAGCCTCTAACACCGGGGAGCTGTTTTTT
CASSLASNTGELFF
>TRBD1|TRBV30|TRBJ1-2|few
TGTGCCTGGACAGTTTGGGGACAGGTGATCGGTGGCTACACCTTC
CAWTVWGQVIGGYTF
>TRBD2|TRBV7-6|TRBJ2-5|many
TGTGCCAGCAGCCGACCCGGGACTAGGGGCCAAGAGACCCAGTACTTC
CASSRPGTRGQETQYF
>NA|TRBV6-1|TRBJ2-7|few
TGTGCCAGCAGCCACTCCGGCCTGAGGGAACCCCGCGAGCAGTACTTC
CASSHSGLREPREQYF